One T cell receptor beta chain is described in this entry. What it binds is not known. The sample belongs to a study of cytomegalovirus exposure and HLA in healthy donors. 60 Vbeta and 13 Jbeta primers were used in PCR. As handled by the study authors: A follow-up analysis tallied 73 million or so unique TCR beta chains, about 11 million shared. TCRdb keeps only in-frame clones here, not all; method: immunoSEQ multiplex PCR. From that table come the V and J calls and clone size; the DNA was used to work out D and trimming. The table includes 150,000 to 200,000 clones, 82% detected once. Study-wide findings and caveats: In a later analysis, TCR association rates varied by HLA locus: DRB1 most, HLA-C fewest.

V lost 6 bases and J lost 1, with 18 bases in between. Germline CDR1 and CDR2: MNHEY and SMNVEV (reference sequence). This CDR3 is built from 16 residues. The source of this sequence is a girl aged 2-10 years in good health and CMV-seropositive. The chain has TRBV27 and TRBJ1-1; D not certain. The sequenced material came from PBMCs. The CDR3 region has the DNA TGTGCCAGCAGATTTACGGGGTTGAGGGAGAACACTGAAGCTTTCTTT. This encodes CASRFTGLRENTEAFF.